This note documents a single TCR beta chain sequence. These data belong to a study of control samples from healthy donors and cancer patients. Clones were sequenced by immunoSEQ multiplex PCR, and TCRdb holds only the in-frame ones, with some missing. This table holds about 61,000 clones, roughly 89% found once. The CDR3 contains 16 residues. Germline CDR1 and CDR2: SGDLS and YYNGEE. V lost 0 bases and J lost 5, with 12 bases in between. V is TRBV9 and J is TRBJ1-6, with D unclear. The clonotype originates from a man aged 55 to 70 with colorectal cancer. Sequenced material: PBMCs. CDR3 sequence (DNA): TGTGCCAGCAGCGTAGGGGTGGGGAGAAATAATTCACCCCTCCACTTT. Its translation: CASSVGVGRNNSPLHF.